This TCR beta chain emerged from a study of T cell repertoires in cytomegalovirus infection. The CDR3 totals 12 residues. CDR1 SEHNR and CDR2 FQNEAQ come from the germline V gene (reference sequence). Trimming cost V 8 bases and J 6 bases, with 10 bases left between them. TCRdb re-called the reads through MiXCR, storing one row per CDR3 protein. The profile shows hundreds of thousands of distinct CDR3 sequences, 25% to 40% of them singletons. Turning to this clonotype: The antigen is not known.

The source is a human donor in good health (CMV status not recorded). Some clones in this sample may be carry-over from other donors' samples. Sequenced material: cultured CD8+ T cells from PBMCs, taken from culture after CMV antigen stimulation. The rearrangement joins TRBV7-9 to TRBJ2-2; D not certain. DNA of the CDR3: TGTGCCAGCGGCCCTGGGGCCGGGGAGCTGTTTTTT. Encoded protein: CASGPGAGELFF. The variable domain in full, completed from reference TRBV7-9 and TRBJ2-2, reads DTGVSQNPRHKITKRGQNVTFRCDPISEHNRLYWYRQTLGQGPEFLTYFQNEAQLEKSRLLSDRFSAERPKGSFSTLEIQRTEQGDSAMYLCASGPGAGELFFGEGSRLTVL.